These 22 T cell receptor beta chains share one sample of origin, sequenced in a study of blood T cell repertoires in COVID-19 (TCRdb year 2020). The library was built by means of the immunoSEQ multiplex PCR assay. Drawn from immuneACCESS, this table holds only the in-frame rearrangements with V and J called that TCRdb kept. Clones are partly lost; checked studies trace under half to an unresolved V gene and leave the rest unexplained. The sample records approximately 350,000 clones, around 82% of which are singletons. Clones ranked in the top ten supply under 3% of the sample. Material: peripheral blood. These receptors all come from a man aged 30 to 45 with active or convalescent COVID-19.

This sequence joins TRBV28 and TRBJ2-1; TRBD2 aligns across 11 bases. Germline V gives CDR1 MDHEN, CDR2 SYDVKM. The CDR3 has 17 amino acids. With 5 bases clipped from V and 7 bases from J, the junction kept 13 bases outside the gene matches. In nucleotides, the CDR3 is TGTGCCAGCAGTCCGCCACTTTCTAGCGGGAGGTTTAATGAGCAGTTCTTC. Amino acids: CASSPPLSSGRFNEQFF.

The chain couples TRBV4-1 to TRBJ2-5; perhaps TRBD1 as D (6 bases). V was clipped by 2 bases and J by 10 bases, with 17 bases between them. Germline loops: CDR1 MGHRA, CDR2 YSYEKL. CDR3 length: 14 residues. CDR3 in DNA: TGCGCCAGCAGCCAAAAAAGGACGGACAGCGACCAGTACTTC. Translating gives CASSQKRTDSDQYF.

The chain couples TRBV4-3 to TRBJ2-3, with D perhaps TRBD2 (5 bases). The CDR3 is 16 residues long. CDR1 LGHNA and CDR2 YSLEER come from the germline V gene. Trimming took off 0 bases at V and 0 bases at J, with 10 bases between the two ends. CDR3 region: CASSQDQSGSTDTQYF. The CDR3, as DNA: TGCGCCAGCAGCCAAGATCAGAGCGGAAGCACAGATACGCAGTATTTT.

The sample holds one count of this clone. The chain employs TRBV29-1 and TRBJ1-1; D is uncertain. Trimming cost V 5 bases and J 4 bases, with 8 bases left between them. The CDR3 extends over 11 amino acids. CDR1 SQVTM and CDR2 ANQGSEA come from the germline V gene. In nucleotides, the CDR3 is TGCAGCGTTCTCAGAGGCACTGAAGCTTTCTTT. Translation gives CSVLRGTEAFF. Filled out from reference TRBV29-1 and TRBJ1-1, the complete variable domain reads SAVISQKPSRDICQRGTSLTIQCQVDSQVTMMFWYRQQPGQSLTLIATANQGSEATYESGFVIDKFPISRPNLTFSTLTVSNMSPEDSSIYLCSVLRGTEAFFGQGTRLTVV.

The rearrangement uses TRBV21-1 and TRBJ2-3; TRBD2 is the table's D call, not checked against the DNA. TRBV21-1 has pseudogene status. There are 18 residues in the CDR3. The CDR3 region is CASSKSGRGALCTDTQYF. In DNA form, the CDR3 reads TGTGCCAGCAGCAAAAGTGGGCGGGGAGCCCTTTGCACAGATACGCAGTATTTT.

This clone came up once. The chain is built from TRBV5-1 and TRBJ1-5; no reliable D call. Germline V lookup: CDR1 SGHRS, CDR2 YFSETQ. The CDR3 runs 13 residues. The ends were cut back, 3 bases at V and 7 bases at J, with 11 bases in the middle. The DNA of the CDR3 is TGCGCCAGCAGCTCCACTCCCAACCAGCCCCAGCATTTT. This encodes CASSSTPNQPQHF.

The rearrangement joins TRBV4-2 to TRBJ2-5; D gene unclear. Trimming took 0 bases from V and 4 from J, leaving 9 bases between them. Germline CDR1 is LGHNA and CDR2 is YNFKEQ. The CDR3 is 14 amino acids. The CDR3 loop reads CASSQDGPRETQYF. The CDR3 DNA sequence: TGTGCCAGCAGCCAAGATGGGCCACGAGAGACCCAGTACTTC.

This clone showed up just a few times. The J gene is TRBJ1-2, the V gene TRBV9, with no clear D. Germline CDR1 is SGDLS and CDR2 is YYNGEE. V lost 3 bases to trimming and J lost 11 bases, with 26 bases between them. This CDR3 spans 16 amino acids. CDR3 loop: CASSAAFGDLPLGYTF. For the CDR3, the DNA is TGTGCCAGCAGCGCCGCCTTCGGGGATCTCCCACTAGGTTACACCTTC.

This chain joins TRBV4-3 and TRBJ2-2; D is perhaps TRBD1 (6 bases). V was trimmed by 3 bases and J by 2 bases, leaving 7 bases between them. The CDR3 runs 14 residues. Germline V gene data show CDR1 as LGHNA and CDR2 as YSLEER. CDR3 DNA: TGCGCCAGCAGCCAGACAGGAAACACCGGGGAGCTGTTTTTT. It codes for CASSQTGNTGELFF.

J is TRBJ1-2 and V is TRBV7-9; a weak D match, TRBD1 (5 bases). The CDR3 runs 13 residues. Trimming stripped 3 bases from V and 4 bases from J, with 9 bases between. Germline V CDR1 and CDR2: SEHNR, FQNEAQ (reference sequence). CDR3 loop: CASSFTGSYGYTF. The CDR3 region has the DNA TGTGCCAGCAGCTTCACAGGAAGCTATGGCTACACCTTC. Full variable domain (missing parts from reference TRBV7-9 and TRBJ1-2): DTGVSQNPRHKITKRGQNVTFRCDPISEHNRLYWYRQTLGQGPEFLTYFQNEAQLEKSRLLSDRFSAERPKGSFSTLEIQRTEQGDSAMYLCASSFTGSYGYTFGSGTRLTVV.

The chain couples TRBV19 to TRBJ2-7, with D unclear. V was clipped by 5 bases and J by 4 bases, with 18 bases between them. The length of the CDR3 is 15 residues. In germline, CDR1 is LNHDA, CDR2 SQIVND (reference sequence). The CDR3 region is CASSAGVSLGYEQYF. CDR3 nucleotide sequence: TGTGCCAGTAGTGCTGGAGTCTCATTGGGTTACGAGCAGTACTTC. The whole variable domain, remainder taken from reference TRBV19 and TRBJ2-7, is DGGITQSPKYLFRKEGQNVTLSCEQNLNHDAMYWYRQDPGQGLRLIYYSQIVNDFQKGDIAEGYSVSREKKESFPLTVTSAQKNPTAFYLCASSAGVSLGYEQYFGPGTRLTVT.

The genes are TRBV10-2 and TRBJ2-1, with 10 bases fitting TRBD2. The germline V gene has CDR1 WSHSY and CDR2 SAAADI. This CDR3 has 14 residues. V trimming: 6 bases; J trimming: 8 bases; junction bases outside the gene matches: 7. The chain's CDR3 is CASSPSGGVYEQFF. The CDR3 region has the DNA TGCGCCAGCAGCCCCAGCGGGGGGGTTTATGAGCAGTTCTTC.

The genes are TRBV24-1 and TRBJ2-3, with 7 bases that match TRBD2. Unmatched junction bases numbered 4, after V lost 5 bases and J lost 6 bases. Germline CDR1 and CDR2: KGHDR and SFDVKD. The length of the CDR3 is 13 residues. The CDR3 here is CATSALLADTQYF. Here the CDR3 DNA reads TGTGCCACCAGTGCCCTACTAGCGGATACGCAGTATTTT.

The chain is built from TRBV19 and TRBJ1-2; D is undetermined. Germline V gene data show CDR1 as LNHDA and CDR2 as SQIVND (reference sequence). Trimming pared 5 bases from V and 4 bases from J, leaving 5 bases between. The CDR3 spans 11 residues. The CDR3 is CASSPGYGYTF. For the CDR3, the DNA is TGTGCCAGTAGTCCAGGCTATGGCTACACCTTC.

Concerning this clone: Other nucleotide sequences from this sample produce the same CDR3. The chain is built from TRBV18 and TRBJ2-7; 11 bases are shared with TRBD2. Germline CDR1 reads KGHSH; CDR2 reads LQKENI. The CDR3 loop spans 15 amino acids. V lost 2 bases to trimming and J lost 0 bases; unmatched junction nucleotides: 0. CDR3 in DNA: TGTGCCAGCTCACCAACTAGCGGGAGCTCCTACGAGCAGTACTTC. Encoded protein: CASSPTSGSSYEQYF.

In its sample, this clone is medium-sized (0.01 to 0.1%). This chain uses TRBV2 with TRBJ2-7; maybe TRBD2 (6 bases). V was pared by 3 bases and J by 5 bases, with 11 bases between. Germline loops: CDR1 SNHLY, CDR2 FYNNEI. The CDR3 sequence is 13 residues long. In nucleotides, the CDR3 is TGTGCCAGCAGTGATGGGGGGATCGACGAGCAGTACTTC. The encoded protein is CASSDGGIDEQYF.

V is TRBV11-2 and J is TRBJ2-1, with 12 bases fitting TRBD2. The CDR3 is made up of 14 amino acids. The germline gives CDR1 SGHAT, CDR2 FQNNGV. V gave up 8 bases and J gave up 6 bases; unmatched junction bases: 5. The CDR3 region is CASLPTSGGNEQFF. CDR3 nucleotides: TGTGCCAGCCTTCCGACTAGCGGGGGCAATGAGCAGTTCTTC.

The CDR3 region has the DNA TGTGCCAGCGGAGGACAGGGCGGCCAGCCCCAGCATTTT. It translates to CASGGQGGQPQHF. The chain carries TRBV2 and TRBJ1-5, with 8 bases matching TRBD1. Germline V gene data show CDR1 as SNHLY and CDR2 as FYNNEI. V gave up 8 bases and J gave up 7 bases; unmatched junction bases: 7. The CDR3 has 13 amino acids.

This clone was counted once. This sequence joins TRBV5-5 and TRBJ2-5; 14 bases are a match to TRBD2. The V and J ends lost 3 bases and 5 bases, in that order; junction bases with no gene match: 18. CDR1 and CDR2 (germline): SGHKS, YYEKEE (reference sequence). This CDR3 has 20 amino acids. The CDR3 DNA reads TGTGCCAGCAGCTCCTTCACCTACCGACTAGCGGGGGGGCCGGGGGAGACCCAGTACTTC. This sequence encodes CASSSFTYRLAGGPGETQYF.

This chain uses TRBV11-3 with TRBJ2-4; tentatively, D is TRBD2 (5 bases). Germline V gene data show CDR1 as SGHNT and CDR2 as YENEEA. This CDR3 contains 14 residues. V was clipped by 0 bases and J by 9 bases, with 12 bases between them. Here the CDR3 reads CASSLEFERVIQYF. The CDR3, as DNA: TGTGCCAGCAGCTTAGAGTTCGAGAGGGTCATTCAGTACTTC. Filled out from reference TRBV11-3 and TRBJ2-4, the complete variable domain reads EAGVVQSPRYKIIEKKQPVAFWCNPISGHNTLYWYLQNLGQGPELLIRYENEEAVDDSQLPKDRFSAERLKGVDSTLKIQPAELGDSAVYLCASSLEFERVIQYFGAGTRLSVL.

The chain couples TRBV27 to TRBJ1-1; TRBD1 agrees at 7 bases. V shed 6 bases and J 3 bases; nucleotides not matched to a gene: 7. Germline V lookup: CDR1 MNHEY, CDR2 SMNVEV (reference sequence). This CDR3 comprises 14 residues. DNA for the CDR3: TGTGCCAGCAGCGGGACAGCTAGGGACACTGAAGCTTTCTTT. Protein product: CASSGTARDTEAFF.

This clone turned up a few times. The chain employs TRBV19 and TRBJ1-5; 10 positions match TRBD1. V gave up 5 bases and J gave up 7 bases; unmatched junction bases: 8. This CDR3 spans 15 amino acids. Germline CDR1 reads LNHDA; CDR2 reads SQIVND (reference sequence). The CDR3 DNA sequence: TGTGCCAGTAGTTCGGACAGGGGGATAGAGCAGCCCCAGCATTTT. Protein product: CASSSDRGIEQPQHF.